This TCR beta chain stems from a study of control samples from healthy donors and cancer patients. Between the trimmed V and J ends, which lost 2 bases and 4 bases, there was a span of 9 bases. Germline V CDR1 and CDR2: MNHNS, SASEGT. There are 14 residues in the CDR3. This clone was recorded a few times. The table came from immunoSEQ multiplex PCR; TCRdb's copy has only in-frame clones and leaves some out. The data hold about 140,000 clones, with roughly 92% observed a single time. The V and J genes are TRBV6-1 and TRBJ2-1; D is unclear. This clonotype was sampled from a young man in good health. Sequencing used blood. CDR3 sequence reads: CASSETLEYNEQFF. CDR3 nucleotides: TGTGCCAGCAGTGAAACCCTGGAATACAATGAGCAGTTCTTC.